This T cell receptor beta chain was captured by sequencing in a study of cytomegalovirus exposure and HLA in healthy donors. PCR employed 60 Vbeta and 13 Jbeta primers. The table came from immunoSEQ multiplex PCR; TCRdb's copy has only in-frame clones and leaves some out. The data contain 100,000 to 150,000 clones, 60% to 80% of them singletons. Details on this clone: Antigen specificity is unknown.

Study-wide points: A later analysis appeared to link common viral pathogens to several of the most significant clusters. Researchers catalogued roughly 170 TCR beta chains as cytomegalovirus-associated.

From germline, CDR1 is LNHDA and CDR2 SQIVND (reference sequence). V gave up 3 bases and J gave up 5 bases, with 4 bases separating them. The CDR3 consists of 11 residues. Sample: PBMCs. This receptor was taken from a man aged 50 to 60 in good health and CMV-seropositive. This chain links TRBV19 with TRBJ2-5; D remains unclear. The CDR3 loop is CASSIAETQYF. CDR3 DNA: TGTGCCAGTAGTATTGCGGAGACCCAGTACTTC.